This T cell receptor beta chain came from a study of CD8 T cells in Susac syndrome. RNA was extracted with the RNeasy kit, and a quantity of about 0.45 to 1 ug was reverse transcribed using random hexamers. The method of amplification for TCR beta CDR3 was immunoSEQ multiplex PCR, covering 54 Vbeta and 13 Jbeta. TCRdb ran MiXCR on the immunoSEQ multiplex PCR reads and lists one entry per CDR3 protein. This sample carries a few hundred thousand distinct CDR3 sequences, about 89% of them seen once, and the ten largest clones take 0.18%. TEMRA cells were FACS-enriched and CD8+ and CD4+ T cells negatively isolated. Regarding the study as a whole: That the number of individuals in its TCR sequencing and HLA analysis was relatively small was acknowledged by the study.

This clonotype appeared a single time. Antigen unknown. Germline V CDR1 and CDR2: LGHNA, YSLEER. The length of the CDR3 is 13 residues. Trimming pared 4 bases from V and 1 base from J, leaving 7 bases between. The sequence was collected from a human donor with multiple sclerosis. Source material: CD8+ T cells from PBMCs. This chain uses TRBV4-3 with TRBJ1-1; D is possibly TRBD1 (6 bases). CDR3 amino acids: CASSRGQNTEAFF. Written as DNA, the CDR3 is TGCGCCAGCAGCCGGGGGCAGAACACTGAAGCTTTCTTT.